Following are 21 T cell receptor beta chains from one sample sequenced in a study of cytomegalovirus exposure and HLA in healthy donors. Method: immunoSEQ multiplex PCR; TCRdb's copy keeps in-frame clones and lacks some. The sample has roughly 330,000 clones, around 90% seen once. Sequenced sample: PBMCs. The receptors were sampled from a woman in her twenties or thirties in good health and CMV-seropositive.

This sequence joins TRBV6-6 and TRBJ1-4, with a possible D match to TRBD1 (5 bases). This CDR3 comprises 14 residues. V lost 8 bases, J lost 4 bases, and 14 bases lay in between. CDR1 MNHNY and CDR2 SVGAGI come from the germline V gene (reference sequence). The CDR3 DNA follows: TGTGCCAGCCACCGTGGGGGGGGTAATGAAAAACTGTTTTTT. Translating it yields CASHRGGGNEKLFF.

The chain uses TRBV7-9 and TRBJ1-1, with D perhaps TRBD1 (6 bases). The CDR3 loop spans 14 amino acids. Trimming took 0 bases from V and 3 from J, leaving 8 bases between them. CDR1 and CDR2 from the germline V gene are SEHNR and FQNEAQ (reference sequence). The DNA of the CDR3 is TGTGCCAGCAGCTTAGCAAACAGGGACACTGAAGCTTTCTTT. Protein product: CASSLANRDTEAFF.

The chain is built from TRBV4-2 and TRBJ2-7, with D possibly being TRBD2 (7 bases). The V and J ends lost 1 base and 5 bases respectively, with 24 bases between them. This CDR3 spans 18 amino acids. From germline, CDR1 is LGHNA and CDR2 YNFKEQ. CDR3 nucleotides: TGTGCCAGCAGCCAAGTAAGCCTGAGGGGGGGGCTAGGGAACGAGCAGTACTTC. As protein: CASSQVSLRGGLGNEQYF.

The chain joins TRBV18 to TRBJ2-7, with TRBD2 identical over 10 bases. The V segment lost 4 bases and the J segment 2 bases; nucleotides outside the gene matches: 8. Germline assignment: CDR1 KGHSH and CDR2 LQKENI. The CDR3 has 16 amino acids. The CDR3 reads CASSLRTSGNTYEQYF. Here the CDR3 DNA reads TGTGCCAGCTCACTGCGGACTAGCGGTAATACCTACGAGCAGTACTTC.

This rearrangement joins TRBV28 to TRBJ1-2, with 8 bases aligning to TRBD1. Germline V gene sequence: CDR1 MDHEN, CDR2 SYDVKM. V gave up 2 bases and J gave up 6 bases; unmatched junction bases: 5. The CDR3 has 14 amino acids. The CDR3 bases are TGTGCCAGCAGTTTAAACCCAGGGGGCGATGGCTACACCTTC. Its protein is CASSLNPGGDGYTF.

The chain joins TRBV28 to TRBJ2-1; no definite D call. Trimming left V 5 bases short and J 6 bases short, with 11 bases between. This CDR3 region has 13 residues. From germline, CDR1 is MDHEN and CDR2 SYDVKM. DNA for the CDR3: TGTGCCAGCAGTCCAGCGTCCCGCAATGAGCAGTTCTTC. The encoded protein is CASSPASRNEQFF.

The rearrangement joins TRBV28 to TRBJ2-7; either TRBD1 or TRBD2 may fit D (6 bases each). The CDR3 sequence is 15 residues long. V lost 5 bases and J lost 1, with 15 bases in between. Germline CDR1 MDHEN, CDR2 SYDVKM. CDR3 in amino acids: CASSILRGLSYEQYF. Written as DNA, the CDR3 is TGTGCCAGCAGTATTCTACGGGGGCTTTCCTACGAGCAGTACTTC. Full variable domain (outside the CDR3, taken from reference TRBV28 and TRBJ2-7): DVKVTQSSRYLVKRTGEKVFLECVQDMDHENMFWYRQDPGLGLRLIYFSYDVKMKEKGDIPEGYSVSREKKERFSLILESASTNQTSMYLCASSILRGLSYEQYFGPGTRLTVT.

This clone is a singleton in its sample. The chain combines TRBV25-1 with TRBJ2-2; a possible D gene is TRBD2 (8 bases). The V end lost 3 bases, the J end lost 4 bases, and 21 bases lay between the germline ends. Germline-derived CDR1 and CDR2 are MGHDK and SYGVNS. This CDR3 is 18 amino acids long. As DNA, the CDR3 is TGTGCCAGCAGTGATGGGACAGCAAGCGGGAGAGGCACCGGGGAGCTGTTTTTT. Translation gives CASSDGTASGRGTGELFF. Together with reference TRBV25-1 and TRBJ2-2, the CDR3 gives the full variable domain: EADIYQTPRYLVIGTGKKITLECSQTMGHDKMYWYQQDPGMELHLIHYSYGVNSTEKGDLSSESTVSRIRTEHFPLTLESARPSHTSQYLCASSDGTASGRGTGELFFGEGSRLTVL.

The gene calls are TRBV2 and TRBJ2-7, with D perhaps TRBD1 (5 bases). The CDR3 has 14 residues. Trimming took 6 bases from V and 2 from J, leaving 14 bases between them. Per the germline V gene, CDR1 is SNHLY and CDR2 is FYNNEI. The chain's CDR3 is CASSGAGSTYEQYF. The CDR3 nucleotides read TGTGCCAGCAGCGGCGCAGGGTCGACCTACGAGCAGTACTTC.

The chain employs TRBV15 and TRBJ2-1; 8 positions match TRBD1. CDR3 length equals 16 residues. The V gene end was trimmed by 0 bases and the J gene end by 4 bases; junction bases not matched to a gene: 5. CDR1 is LNHNV, CDR2 YYDKDF, per germline (reference sequence). CDR3 in DNA: TGTGCCACCAGCAGAGAGGCCAGGGGGCCATACAATGAGCAGTTCTTC. Protein: CATSREARGPYNEQFF.

The chain recombines TRBV27 with TRBJ2-2; no firm D call. CDR1 MNHEY and CDR2 SMNVEV come from the germline V gene (reference sequence). V was cut by 2 bases and J by 3 bases, with 4 bases left in between. This CDR3 has 13 residues. Here the CDR3 reads CASSLLYTGELFF. The CDR3 bases are TGTGCCAGCAGTTTACTGTACACCGGGGAGCTGTTTTTT.

CDR3 protein: CASTLYQVNTEAFF. The CDR3 coding sequence is TGTGCCAGCACCCTATATCAGGTGAACACTGAAGCTTTCTTT. This rearrangement joins TRBV5-4 to TRBJ1-1; D gene uncertain. V gave up 6 bases and J gave up 0 bases, with 12 bases separating them. In germline, CDR1 is SGHNT, CDR2 YYREEE (reference sequence). CDR3 length: 14 amino acids.

The chain is built from TRBV27 and TRBJ2-7, with 14 bases that match TRBD2. CDR3 size: 18 residues. Germline lookup yields CDR1 MNHEY and CDR2 SMNVEV (reference sequence). V shed 4 bases, J shed 2 bases, and the junction held 10 bases outside the gene matches. In nucleotides, the CDR3 is TGTGCCAGCAGTTGGGGGACTAGCGGGAGCGGCTGGGCCTACGAGCAGTACTTC. This codes for CASSWGTSGSGWAYEQYF.

In this sample, this clone turned up once. V gene TRBV5-4 combines with J gene TRBJ2-7; TRBD2 is a possible D gene (6 bases). Trimming shortened V by 0 bases and J by 3 bases, and 13 bases separated the two germline ends. There are 15 residues in the CDR3. Germline-derived CDR1 and CDR2 are SGHNT and YYREEE (reference sequence). The CDR3 loop is CASSLGDSILYEQYF. CDR3 nucleotide sequence: TGTGCCAGCAGCTTGGGGGACTCCATCCTCTACGAGCAGTACTTC.

The V and J genes are TRBV30 and TRBJ2-3; D perhaps matches TRBD2 (5 bases). This CDR3 has 15 residues. CDR1 and CDR2 (germline): GTSNPN, SVGIG (reference sequence). V lost 2 bases and J lost 7, with 19 bases in between. CDR3 sequence reads: CAWSSAGQSPYTQYF. CDR3 sequence (DNA): TGTGCCTGGAGTTCCGCGGGCCAGAGTCCCTATACGCAGTATTTT.

The genes are TRBV19 and TRBJ2-7; TRBD2 matches at 12 bases. The J segment lost 1 base and the V segment lost 6 bases, leaving 1 base of the junction unmatched. The V gene's germline CDR1 is LNHDA and CDR2 SQIVND (reference sequence). There are 14 residues in the CDR3. The CDR3 loop reads CASSTSGGSYEQYF. In DNA, the CDR3 is TGTGCCAGTAGCACTAGCGGGGGGTCCTACGAGCAGTACTTC.

CDR3 protein: CASSLVGAITDTQYF. DNA of the CDR3: TGTGCCAGCAGCTTAGTGGGTGCGATCACAGATACGCAGTATTTT. This chain links TRBV7-8 with TRBJ2-3, with no clear D. Between the trimmed V and J ends, which lost 1 base and 2 bases, there was a span of 10 bases. This CDR3 is built from 15 residues. Per germline, CDR1 SGHVS and CDR2 FQNEAQ.

Points on this clone: Within the sample, other DNA sequences also encode this same CDR3. The genes are TRBV30 and TRBJ2-7; 10 bases map to TRBD1. CDR3 length: 22 residues. V lost 2 bases, J lost 10 bases, and 35 bases stayed unmatched. Looked up from germline, CDR1 is GTSNPN and CDR2 is SVGIG (reference sequence). This chain's CDR3 is CAWSSNPTPGQGRIGIFAEQYF. CDR3 sequence (DNA): TGTGCCTGGAGTTCGAACCCGACTCCGGGACAGGGGCGGATTGGCATCTTTGCCGAACAGTACTTC. The full variable domain, in which reference TRBV30 and TRBJ2-7 provide the parts outside the CDR3, is SQTIHQWPATLVQPVGSPLSLECTVEGTSNPNLYWYRQAAGRGLQLLFYSVGIGQISSEVPQNLSASRPQDRQFILSSKKLLLSDSGFYLCAWSSNPTPGQGRIGIFAEQYFGPGTRLTVT.

This sequence joins TRBV29-1 and TRBJ2-7, with 8 positions matching TRBD1. The CDR3 extends over 13 amino acids. Trimming at V came to 2 bases and at J to 5 bases, leaving 5 bases not matched to a gene. The V gene's germline CDR1 is SQVTM and CDR2 ANQGSEA. CDR3 nucleotides: TGCAGCGTTGAACAGGGGGCGCTTGACGAGCAGTACTTC. This sequence encodes CSVEQGALDEQYF.

The genes are TRBV25-1 and TRBJ2-2; D remains unclear. The CDR3 is 13 amino acids. The V gene lost 0 bases and the J gene lost 6 bases, with 5 bases spanning the gap. The germline gives CDR1 MGHDK, CDR2 SYGVNS. The CDR3: CASSEYTSGELFF. The CDR3 nucleotides are TGTGCCAGCAGTGAATATACTTCCGGGGAGCTGTTTTTT. Full variable domain (outside the CDR3, taken from reference TRBV25-1 and TRBJ2-2): EADIYQTPRYLVIGTGKKITLECSQTMGHDKMYWYQQDPGMELHLIHYSYGVNSTEKGDLSSESTVSRIRTEHFPLTLESARPSHTSQYLCASSEYTSGELFFGEGSRLTVL.

The chain links TRBV30 to TRBJ1-2; D is possibly TRBD1 (6 bases). This CDR3 has 17 amino acids. Trimming cost V 3 bases and J 3 bases, with 23 bases left between them. From germline, CDR1 is GTSNPN and CDR2 SVGIG (reference sequence). For the CDR3, the DNA is TGTGCCTGGAGACTAGAATATGGCGACAGGTCTGACTATGGCTACACCTTC. Translating gives CAWRLEYGDRSDYGYTF.